What follows are 9 T cell receptor beta chains derived from one specimen sequenced in a study of T cells in Graves' hyperthyroidism and ophthalmopathy. Amplification targeted TCR beta CDR3 regions from RNA transcripts. A set of HTBI primers served as the primers for a first-round RT-PCR of the TCR CDR3. MiXCR, applied by TCRdb to the multiplex PCR reads, yields one record per CDR3 protein. The sample has more than 350,000 distinct CDR3 sequences, around 15% seen once. The source material was blood. Receptor source: an older woman with Graves' ophthalmopathy.

This clonotype was seen ten or more times. The chain employs TRBV6-1 and TRBJ1-1, with 7 bases identical to TRBD1. Germline V lookup: CDR1 MNHNS, CDR2 SASEGT. V gave up 5 bases and J gave up 4 bases; unmatched junction bases: 16. The CDR3 is 17 amino acids. CDR3 region: CASSSIRGTSGSTEAFF. The CDR3 region has the DNA TGTGCCAGCAGTTCTATCAGGGGGACAAGTGGGAGCACTGAAGCTTTCTTT.

This clonotype was recorded a few times. V usage is TRBV6-1 and J usage is TRBJ2-1; D is unresolved. CDR1 MNHNS and CDR2 SASEGT come from the germline V gene. The CDR3 is 14 amino acids. The V end was cut by 5 bases, the J end by 8 bases, with 16 bases between. The CDR3 protein is CASSQPPSVHEQFF. Here the CDR3 DNA reads TGTGCCAGCAGTCAGCCCCCATCCGTGCATGAGCAGTTCTTC.

This clonotype was seen at least ten times. V is TRBV20-1 and J is TRBJ2-5; maybe TRBD1 (5 bases). The CDR3 spans 12 residues. CDR1 is DFQATT and CDR2 is SNEGSKA in the germline V gene (reference sequence). Between the trimmed V and J ends, which lost 6 bases and 5 bases, there was a span of 13 bases. In DNA form, the CDR3 reads TGCAGTGCCAAGACAGTCCGGGAGACCCAGTACTTC. Translating it yields CSAKTVRETQYF.

The gene calls are TRBV20-1 and TRBJ2-2; weak D call: TRBD2 (6 bases). CDR3 length: 14 residues. CDR1 and CDR2 from the germline V gene are DFQATT and SNEGSKA (reference sequence). V shed 6 bases and J shed 7 bases, with 18 bases lying between them. The CDR3 loop is CSANPGVSIGELFF. In DNA, the CDR3 is TGCAGTGCCAACCCGGGGGTTTCGATCGGGGAGCTGTTTTTT.

This clonotype was observed at least ten times. V and J are TRBV6-1 and TRBJ2-7; TRBD1 is a possible D gene (5 bases). CDR3 length: 12 amino acids. Germline values: CDR1 MNHNS, CDR2 SASEGT. The germline V and J ends were trimmed by 4 bases and 3 bases, with 7 bases remaining between them. The CDR3 nucleotides read TGTGCCAGCAGTGTAAGGGGCTACGAGCAGTACTTC. It translates to CASSVRGYEQYF.

To note about this clonotype: This clone may be a read error of a much larger clone one base away. The V call is TRBV6-1, the J call TRBJ1-2; 10 bases are a match to TRBD1. J gave up 6 bases and V 5 bases, and 12 bases lay outside the gene matches. This CDR3 spans 16 amino acids. Germline V lookup: CDR1 MNHNS, CDR2 SASEGT. As DNA, the CDR3 is TGTGCCAGCAGTCGGGACAGGGGTCAGGTGAACCATGGCTACACCTTC. It encodes CASSRDRGQVNHGYTF.

In its sample, this clonotype was seen many times. Relative to the germline gene, one junction end is altered; a read error may explain this. The chain joins TRBV3-1 to TRBJ1-1; D ambiguous. The CDR3 extends over 14 amino acids. Germline loops: CDR1 LGHDT, CDR2 YNNKEL (reference sequence). The CDR3 DNA follows: TGTGCCAGCACCCAAGCCGGGATTGGGACTGAAGCTTTCTTT. Translation: CASTQAGIGTEAFF.

The sample holds many counts of this clonotype. The rearrangement uses TRBV2 and TRBJ1-1; TRBD1 matches at 8 bases. CDR1 and CDR2 from the germline V gene are SNHLY and FYNNEI. V gave up 4 bases and J gave up 4 bases; unmatched junction bases: 5. This CDR3 has 14 amino acids. The CDR3 DNA sequence: TGTGCCAGCAGTGGGACAGGGCGGGTCACTGAAGCTTTCTTT. This codes for CASSGTGRVTEAFF.

Details on this clonotype: This CDR3 is missing its conserved last phenylalanine or tryptophan, likely due to a read error. The chain couples TRBV2 to TRBJ1-4; D is uncertain. Germline CDR1 is SNHLY and CDR2 is FYNNEI. The V end was cut by 2 bases, the J end by 0 bases, with 10 bases between. The CDR3 totals 16 residues. The chain's CDR3 is CASSEQQRATNEKLFL. In nucleotides, the CDR3 is TGTGCCAGCAGTGAACAACAGAGGGCAACTAATGAAAAACTGTTTCTT.